This TCR beta chain is from a study of blood T cell repertoires in COVID-19. Study as a whole: Italy, Spain and the United States were the sources of the convalescent and acute COVID-19 samples. From T cells, B-cell-depleted T cells, or PBMCs came the material, which was cDNA or gDNA.

The CDR3 has 14 amino acids. The germline V gene has CDR1 GTSNPN and CDR2 SVGIG (reference sequence). Trimming left V 3 bases short and J 2 bases short, with 13 bases between. Method: immunoSEQ multiplex PCR; TCRdb's copy keeps in-frame clones and lacks some. The sample lists roughly 190,000 clones; approximately 85% were seen once. Sample: peripheral blood. This sequence joins TRBV30 and TRBJ1-1; D not certain. This clonotype originated in a woman in her 70s with active or convalescent COVID-19. CDR3 loop: CAWRLKRVNTEAFF. The CDR3 bases are TGTGCCTGGAGGTTGAAACGGGTAAACACTGAAGCTTTCTTT.